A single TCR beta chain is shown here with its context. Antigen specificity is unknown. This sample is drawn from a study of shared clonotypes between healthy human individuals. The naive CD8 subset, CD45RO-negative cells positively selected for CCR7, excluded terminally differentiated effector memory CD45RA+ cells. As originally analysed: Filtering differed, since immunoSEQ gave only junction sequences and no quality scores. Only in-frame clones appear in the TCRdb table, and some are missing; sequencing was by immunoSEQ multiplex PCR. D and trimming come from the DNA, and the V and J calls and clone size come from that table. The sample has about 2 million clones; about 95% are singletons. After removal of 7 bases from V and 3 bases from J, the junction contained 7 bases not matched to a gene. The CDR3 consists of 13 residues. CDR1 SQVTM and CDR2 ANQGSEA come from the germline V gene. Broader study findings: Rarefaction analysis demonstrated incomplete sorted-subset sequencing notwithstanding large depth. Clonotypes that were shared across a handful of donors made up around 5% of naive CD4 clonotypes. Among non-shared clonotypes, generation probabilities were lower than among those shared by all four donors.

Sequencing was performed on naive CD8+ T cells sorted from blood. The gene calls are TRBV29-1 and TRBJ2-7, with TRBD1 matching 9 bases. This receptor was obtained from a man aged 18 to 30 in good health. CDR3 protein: CSGGTGPSYEQYF. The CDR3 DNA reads TGCAGCGGGGGGACAGGGCCCAGCTACGAGCAGTACTTC.